This is a list of T cell receptor beta chains from one sample in a study of T cells in Graves' hyperthyroidism and ophthalmopathy. One entry per CDR3 protein, called by TCRdb with MiXCR from the multiplex PCR reads. The sample has 360,000 or so distinct CDR3 sequences; 15% to 20% are singletons. Sequenced input: blood. Receptors originate from a woman in her late teens or twenties with Graves' hyperthyroidism. The CDR3 runs from the conserved cysteine through the conserved F or W. A D gene is named only where the DNA matches it firmly. Clone size appears in some rows only: once, few, many, or a class for an expanded clone.

CDR3 length: 14
D gene: -
clone size: many
J gene: TRBJ2-2
V gene: TRBV5-6
CDR3 DNA: TGTGCCAGCAGCTTGGGCGCGAACACCGGGGAGCTGTTTTTT
CDR3 protein: CASSLGANTGELFF

CDR3 length: 15
D gene: -
clone size: -
J gene: TRBJ1-1
V gene: TRBV13
CDR3 DNA: TGTGCCAGCAGCTCCGCAGGGGAGTTGAACACTGAAGCTTTCTTT
CDR3 protein: CASSSAGELNTEAFF

CDR3 length: 13
D gene: -
clone size: many
J gene: TRBJ2-2
V gene: TRBV11-2
CDR3 DNA: TGTGCCAGCAGCTTCGAGTTCACCGGGGAGCTGTTTTTT
CDR3 protein: CASSFEFTGELFF

CDR3 length: 17
D gene: -
clone size: many
J gene: TRBJ2-7
V gene: TRBV2
CDR3 DNA: TGTGCCAGCAGTGAAGCGCTTCTACTGAGGATATACTACGAGCAGTACTTC
CDR3 protein: CASSEALLLRIYYEQYF

CDR3 length: 14
D gene: -
clone size: many
J gene: TRBJ1-5
V gene: TRBV7-8
CDR3 DNA: TGTGCCAGCAGCTTAGGGACCTTCAATCAGCCCCAGCATTTT
CDR3 protein: CASSLGTFNQPQHF

CDR3 length: 12
D gene: -
clone size: many
J gene: TRBJ2-7
V gene: TRBV12-3/TRBV12-4
CDR3 DNA: TGTGCCAGCAGTACCCCCCCCCGCGAGCAGTACTTC
CDR3 protein: CASSTPPREQYF

CDR3 length: 12
D gene: TRBD1
clone size: few
J gene: TRBJ2-1
V gene: TRBV2
CDR3 DNA: TGTGCCAGCAGTGGACAGGGCTATGAGCAGTTCTTC
CDR3 protein: CASSGQGYEQFF

CDR3 length: 13
D gene: TRBD1
clone size: many
J gene: TRBJ2-5
V gene: TRBV2
CDR3 DNA: TGTGCCAGCAGTGCGGACAGGGGGGAGACCCAGTACTTC
CDR3 protein: CASSADRGETQYF

CDR3 length: 11
D gene: -
clone size: -
J gene: TRBJ2-7
V gene: TRBV10-3
CDR3 DNA: TGTGCCATCGGGATGGGGGGCGAGCAGTACTTC
CDR3 protein: CAIGMGGEQYF

CDR3 length: 13
D gene: -
clone size: -
J gene: TRBJ1-5
V gene: TRBV12-3/TRBV12-4
CDR3 DNA: TGTGCCAGCAGTTTAGCGGAGGATCAGCCCCAGCATTTT
CDR3 protein: CASSLAEDQPQHF

CDR3 length: 18
D gene: -
clone size: -
J gene: TRBJ1-2
V gene: TRBV2
CDR3 DNA: TGTGCCAGCAGTGAAGAAGGACGGGGTATCCACCCTAACTATGGCTACACCTTC
CDR3 protein: CASSEEGRGIHPNYGYTF

CDR3 length: 15
D gene: -
clone size: many
J gene: TRBJ1-1
V gene: TRBV7-2
CDR3 DNA: TGTGCCAGCAGCTTATCTAGGATAGGGGGACCTGAAGCTTTCTTT
CDR3 protein: CASSLSRIGGPEAFF

CDR3 length: 15
D gene: -
clone size: many
J gene: TRBJ2-5
V gene: TRBV9
CDR3 DNA: TGTGCCAGCAGCGCGTACGGGGTCGACAGGGAGACCCAGTACTTC
CDR3 protein: CASSAYGVDRETQYF

CDR3 length: 17
D gene: TRBD1
clone size: -
J gene: TRBJ2-7
V gene: TRBV12-3/TRBV12-4
CDR3 DNA: TGTGCCAGCAGTTACCAAACAGGGGACGCATTACCCTACGAGCAGTACTTC
CDR3 protein: CASSYQTGDALPYEQYF

CDR3 length: 16
D gene: TRBD2
clone size: many
J gene: TRBJ2-5
V gene: TRBV2
CDR3 DNA: TGTGCCAGCAGTGAAGGGGTTGTGGGGGGGTTGGGGACCCAGTACTTC
CDR3 protein: CASSEGVVGGLGTQYF

CDR3 length: 15
D gene: -
clone size: -
J gene: TRBJ2-2
V gene: TRBV9
CDR3 DNA: TGTGCCAGCAGCGCAGGGGTCTCGTCCACCGGGGAGCTGTTTTTT
CDR3 protein: CASSAGVSSTGELFF

CDR3 length: 15
D gene: TRBD1
clone size: -
J gene: TRBJ1-1
V gene: TRBV12-3/TRBV12-4
CDR3 DNA: TGTGCCAGCAGTTTAATTGGGACAGGGAACACTGAAGCTTTCTTT
CDR3 protein: CASSLIGTGNTEAFF

CDR3 length: 17
D gene: TRBD2
clone size: many
J gene: TRBJ2-5
V gene: TRBV11-2
CDR3 DNA: TGTGCCAGCAGCCCTCACCCCACTAGCGGGGGAATGGAGACCCAGTACTTC
CDR3 protein: CASSPHPTSGGMETQYF

CDR3 length: 14
D gene: -
clone size: -
J gene: TRBJ2-4
V gene: TRBV3-1
CDR3 DNA: TGTGCCAGCAGCCTTCACAGGGATAAAAACATTCAGTACTTC
CDR3 protein: CASSLHRDKNIQYF

CDR3 length: 14
D gene: -
clone size: many
J gene: TRBJ1-3
V gene: TRBV12-3/TRBV12-4
CDR3 DNA: TGTGCCAGCAGTTTGCAGGGCTCTGGAAACACCATATATTTT
CDR3 protein: CASSLQGSGNTIYF

CDR3 length: 13
D gene: -
clone size: many
J gene: TRBJ2-5
V gene: TRBV24-1
CDR3 DNA: TGTGCCACCATGCCCTGGGGGGAGGAGACCCAGTACTTC
CDR3 protein: CATMPWGEETQYF

CDR3 length: 14
D gene: -
clone size: many
J gene: TRBJ2-5
V gene: TRBV7-2
CDR3 DNA: TGTGCCAGCAGCCACCCTGACAGCCAAGAGACCCAGTACTTC
CDR3 protein: CASSHPDSQETQYF

CDR3 length: 15
D gene: -
clone size: -
J gene: TRBJ2-7
V gene: TRBV27
CDR3 DNA: TGTGCCAGCTCACCACCCCATCAGCCTACCTACGAGCAGTACTTC
CDR3 protein: CASSPPHQPTYEQYF

CDR3 length: 15
D gene: -
clone size: many
J gene: TRBJ1-5
V gene: TRBV7-9
CDR3 DNA: TGTGCCAGCAGCTTAGGGGAGGCTAGCAATCAGCCCCAGCATTTT
CDR3 protein: CASSLGEASNQPQHF

CDR3 length: 15
D gene: TRBD1
clone size: many
J gene: TRBJ1-1
V gene: TRBV28
CDR3 DNA: TGTGCCAGCAGTTTATCCGACAGGGGTCTCAATGAAGCTTTCTTT
CDR3 protein: CASSLSDRGLNEAFF

CDR3 length: 13
D gene: -
clone size: -
J gene: TRBJ1-2
V gene: TRBV6-6
CDR3 DNA: TGTGCCAGCAGTGTCGCAGTGTCCTATGGCTACACCTTC
CDR3 protein: CASSVAVSYGYTF

CDR3 length: 14
D gene: -
clone size: many
J gene: TRBJ2-2
V gene: TRBV5-6
CDR3 DNA: TGTGCCAGCAGCTTGGTGGGAGCGACCGGGGAGCTGTTTTTT
CDR3 protein: CASSLVGATGELFF

CDR3 length: 15
D gene: -
clone size: -
J gene: TRBJ2-7
V gene: TRBV12-3/TRBV12-4
CDR3 DNA: TGTGCCAGCAGCAGCCTCGGGCGGGACGTCCACGAGCAGTACTTC
CDR3 protein: CASSSLGRDVHEQYF

CDR3 length: 13
D gene: TRBD1
clone size: many
J gene: TRBJ1-1
V gene: TRBV7-9
CDR3 DNA: TGTGCCAGCAGCTTGACAGGGGCGGCTGAAGCTTTCTTT
CDR3 protein: CASSLTGAAEAFF

CDR3 length: 14
D gene: TRBD2
clone size: many
J gene: TRBJ2-5
V gene: TRBV7-3
CDR3 DNA: TGTGCCAGCAGCGTAGCGGGGACTCAAGAGGCCCAGTACTTC
CDR3 protein: CASSVAGTQEAQYF

CDR3 length: 13
D gene: -
clone size: many
J gene: TRBJ2-5
V gene: TRBV10-3
CDR3 DNA: TGTGCCAGCGGTCGGGGGCCCCGAGAGACCCAGTACTTC
CDR3 protein: CASGRGPRETQYF

CDR3 length: 13
D gene: -
clone size: many
J gene: TRBJ1-2
V gene: TRBV2
CDR3 DNA: TGTGCCAGCAGTGCCAACAGGGATTATGGCTACACCTTC
CDR3 protein: CASSANRDYGYTF

CDR3 length: 14
D gene: -
clone size: -
J gene: TRBJ2-5
V gene: TRBV11-2
CDR3 DNA: TGTGCCAGCAGCTCCATAGTGGGGGTCGAGACCCAGTACTTC
CDR3 protein: CASSSIVGVETQYF

CDR3 length: 13
D gene: -
clone size: many
J gene: TRBJ1-6
V gene: TRBV28
CDR3 DNA: TGTGCCAGCAGGGGAACAGCCAATTCACCCCTCCACTTT
CDR3 protein: CASRGTANSPLHF

CDR3 length: 15
D gene: TRBD1
clone size: many
J gene: TRBJ1-5
V gene: TRBV20-1
CDR3 DNA: TGCAGTGCTAGCCCGACAGGGACTGGTTATCAGCCCCAGCATTTT
CDR3 protein: CSASPTGTGYQPQHF

CDR3 length: 15
D gene: TRBD2
clone size: many
J gene: TRBJ2-7
V gene: TRBV27
CDR3 DNA: TGTGCCAGCAGTTACCGGACTAGCGGGGGGTACGAGCAGTACTTC
CDR3 protein: CASSYRTSGGYEQYF

CDR3 length: 14
D gene: -
clone size: many
J gene: TRBJ1-2
V gene: TRBV5-1
CDR3 DNA: TGCGCCAGCAGTAGATCGGGTGAAGGCTATGGCTACACCTTC
CDR3 protein: CASSRSGEGYGYTF

CDR3 length: 18
D gene: TRBD1
clone size: many
J gene: TRBJ1-1
V gene: TRBV6-2/TRBV6-3
CDR3 DNA: TGTGCCAGCAGTTACTCCCCATGGGCAGGGGGCAAAAGGACTGAAGCTTTCTTT
CDR3 protein: CASSYSPWAGGKRTEAFF

CDR3 length: 15
D gene: TRBD1
clone size: many
J gene: TRBJ1-2
V gene: TRBV14
CDR3 DNA: TGTGCCAGCAGCCAACCAGGGGGACATGGATATGGCTACACCTTC
CDR3 protein: CASSQPGGHGYGYTF

CDR3 length: 18
D gene: TRBD1
clone size: many
J gene: TRBJ1-1
V gene: TRBV5-1
CDR3 DNA: TGCGCCAGCAGCTTGGCCGGGACAGGGGTAACCGGAGACACTGAAGCTTTCTTT
CDR3 protein: CASSLAGTGVTGDTEAFF

CDR3 length: 14
D gene: TRBD1
clone size: many
J gene: TRBJ2-7
V gene: TRBV11-2
CDR3 DNA: TGTGCCAGCAGCTTCAGGGCAGGGGGCATAGAGCAGTACTTC
CDR3 protein: CASSFRAGGIEQYF

CDR3 length: 15
D gene: -
clone size: many
J gene: TRBJ1-5
V gene: TRBV28
CDR3 DNA: TGTGCCAGCAGTTCGCCCAACCCAGGGAGTCAGCCCCAGCATTTT
CDR3 protein: CASSSPNPGSQPQHF

CDR3 length: 12
D gene: -
clone size: many
J gene: TRBJ2-7
V gene: TRBV28
CDR3 DNA: TGTGCCAGCTATGTCCCCGGCTTAGAGCAGTACTTC
CDR3 protein: CASYVPGLEQYF

CDR3 length: 13
D gene: -
clone size: few
J gene: TRBJ1-1
V gene: TRBV7-9
CDR3 DNA: TGTGCCAGCAGCTTGTCCCTCTGGGGTGAAGCTTTCTTT
CDR3 protein: CASSLSLWGEAFF

CDR3 length: 12
D gene: -
clone size: many
J gene: TRBJ1-5
V gene: TRBV6-5
CDR3 DNA: TGTGCCAGCAATTTTAATAATCAGCCCCAGCATTTT
CDR3 protein: CASNFNNQPQHF

CDR3 length: 13
D gene: -
clone size: many
J gene: TRBJ1-1
V gene: TRBV12-3/TRBV12-4
CDR3 DNA: TGTGCCAGCAGTTTTGGTGGAGTGACTGAAGCTTTCTTT
CDR3 protein: CASSFGGVTEAFF

CDR3 length: 14
D gene: -
clone size: many
J gene: TRBJ1-2
V gene: TRBV12-3/TRBV12-4
CDR3 DNA: TGTGCCAGCACTCCGGGCCGAGCAAACTATGGCTACACCTTC
CDR3 protein: CASTPGRANYGYTF

CDR3 length: 14
D gene: -
clone size: -
J gene: TRBJ2-7
V gene: TRBV20-1
CDR3 DNA: TGCAGTGCTAGAGATGACAGGGAGGCCTACGAGCAGTACTTC
CDR3 protein: CSARDDREAYEQYF

CDR3 length: 14
D gene: -
clone size: -
J gene: TRBJ1-1
V gene: TRBV6-2/TRBV6-3
CDR3 DNA: TGTGCCAGCGCCAACGCAGTGCAGAACACTGAAGCTTTCTTT
CDR3 protein: CASANAVQNTEAFF

CDR3 length: 13
D gene: -
clone size: few
J gene: TRBJ2-4
V gene: TRBV5-6
CDR3 DNA: TGTGCCAGCAGCCGACTAGGTGGCAACATTCAGTACTTC
CDR3 protein: CASSRLGGNIQYF

CDR3 length: 16
D gene: -
clone size: -
J gene: TRBJ2-2
V gene: TRBV7-8
CDR3 DNA: TGTGCCAGCAGCTTAAGGGACGGCGCGAACACCGGGGAGCTGTTTTTT
CDR3 protein: CASSLRDGANTGELFF

CDR3 length: 12
D gene: -
clone size: many
J gene: TRBJ1-1
V gene: TRBV29-1
CDR3 DNA: TGCAGCGTTCCCCACCCGAACACTGAAGCTTTCTTT
CDR3 protein: CSVPHPNTEAFF

CDR3 length: 15
D gene: -
clone size: many
J gene: TRBJ1-1
V gene: TRBV12-3/TRBV12-4
CDR3 DNA: TGTGCCAGCAGTTCCTTACAGGGAAATCGCGCTGAAGCTTTCTTT
CDR3 protein: CASSSLQGNRAEAFF

CDR3 length: 14
D gene: -
clone size: many
J gene: TRBJ1-1
V gene: TRBV4-1
CDR3 DNA: TGCGCCAGCAGCCAAGTAGGGGTGAACACTGAAGCTTTCTTT
CDR3 protein: CASSQVGVNTEAFF

CDR3 length: 14
D gene: -
clone size: many
J gene: TRBJ1-2
V gene: TRBV14
CDR3 DNA: TGTGCCAGCAGCCCCCGTGGAGGCATGCAGGGCTACACCTTC
CDR3 protein: CASSPRGGMQGYTF